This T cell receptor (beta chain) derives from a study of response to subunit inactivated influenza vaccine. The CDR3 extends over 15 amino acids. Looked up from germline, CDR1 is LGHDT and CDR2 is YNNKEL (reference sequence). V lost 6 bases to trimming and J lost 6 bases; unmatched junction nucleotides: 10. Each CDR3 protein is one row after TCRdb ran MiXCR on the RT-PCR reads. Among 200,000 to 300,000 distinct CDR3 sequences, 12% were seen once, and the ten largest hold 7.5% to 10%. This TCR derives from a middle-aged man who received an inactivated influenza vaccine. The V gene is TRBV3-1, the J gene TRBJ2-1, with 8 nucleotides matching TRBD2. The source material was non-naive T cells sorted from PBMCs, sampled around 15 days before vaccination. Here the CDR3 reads CASRMAGGRVNEQFF. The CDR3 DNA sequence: TGTGCCAGCAGAATGGCGGGAGGCAGGGTCAATGAGCAGTTCTTC.